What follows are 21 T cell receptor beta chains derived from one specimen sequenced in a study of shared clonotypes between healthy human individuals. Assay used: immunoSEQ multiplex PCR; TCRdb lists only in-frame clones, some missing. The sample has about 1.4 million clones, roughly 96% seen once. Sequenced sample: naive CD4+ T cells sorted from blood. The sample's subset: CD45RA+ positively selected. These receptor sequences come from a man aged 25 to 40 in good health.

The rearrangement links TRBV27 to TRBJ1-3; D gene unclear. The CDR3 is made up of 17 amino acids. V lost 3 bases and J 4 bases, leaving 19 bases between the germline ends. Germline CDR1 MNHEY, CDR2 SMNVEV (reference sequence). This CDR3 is CASSFVSGGGEGNTIYF. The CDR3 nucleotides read TGTGCCAGCAGTTTTGTGAGTGGAGGAGGAGAAGGAAACACCATATATTTT.

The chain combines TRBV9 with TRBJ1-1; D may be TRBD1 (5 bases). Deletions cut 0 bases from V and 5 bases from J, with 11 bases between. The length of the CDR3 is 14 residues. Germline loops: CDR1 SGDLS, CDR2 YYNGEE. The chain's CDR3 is CASSVDWGRTEAFF. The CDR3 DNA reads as TGTGCCAGCAGCGTAGATTGGGGGAGGACTGAAGCTTTCTTT.

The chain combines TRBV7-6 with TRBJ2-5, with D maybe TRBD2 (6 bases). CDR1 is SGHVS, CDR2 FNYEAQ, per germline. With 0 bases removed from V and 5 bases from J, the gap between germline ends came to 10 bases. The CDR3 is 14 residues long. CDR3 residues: CASSLAPGRETQYF. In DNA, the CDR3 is TGTGCCAGCAGCTTAGCTCCGGGGAGGGAGACCCAGTACTTC.

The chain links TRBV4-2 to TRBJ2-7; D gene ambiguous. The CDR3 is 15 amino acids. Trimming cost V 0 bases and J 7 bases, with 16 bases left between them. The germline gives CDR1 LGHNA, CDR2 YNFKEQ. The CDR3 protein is CASSQDPTPVAEQYF. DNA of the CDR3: TGTGCCAGCAGCCAAGATCCTACCCCAGTTGCAGAGCAGTACTTC.

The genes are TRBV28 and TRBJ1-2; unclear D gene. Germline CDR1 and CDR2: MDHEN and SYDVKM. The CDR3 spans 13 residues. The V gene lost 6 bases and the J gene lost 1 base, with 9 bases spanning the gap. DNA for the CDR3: TGTGCCAGCAGGAGGGCTCTTAACTATGGCTACACCTTC. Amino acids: CASRRALNYGYTF.

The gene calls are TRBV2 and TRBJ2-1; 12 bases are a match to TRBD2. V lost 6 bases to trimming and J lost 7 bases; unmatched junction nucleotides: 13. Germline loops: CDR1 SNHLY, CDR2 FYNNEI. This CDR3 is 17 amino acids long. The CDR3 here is CASSTYPPSGGGNEQFF. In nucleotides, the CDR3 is TGTGCCAGCAGCACCTACCCTCCTAGCGGGGGGGGGAATGAGCAGTTCTTC.

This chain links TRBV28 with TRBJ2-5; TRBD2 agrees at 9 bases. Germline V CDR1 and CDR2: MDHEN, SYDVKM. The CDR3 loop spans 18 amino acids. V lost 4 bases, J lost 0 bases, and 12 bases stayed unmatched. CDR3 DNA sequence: TGTGCCAGCAGTTCGTACAAGCGGGAGGACAAGTACCAAGAGACCCAGTACTTC. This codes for CASSSYKREDKYQETQYF.

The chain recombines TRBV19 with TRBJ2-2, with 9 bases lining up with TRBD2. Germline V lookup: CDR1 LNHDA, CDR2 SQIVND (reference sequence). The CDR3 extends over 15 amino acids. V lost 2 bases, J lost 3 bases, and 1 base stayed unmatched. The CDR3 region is CASSIPSGDTGELFF. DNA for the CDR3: TGTGCCAGTAGTATACCTAGCGGGGACACCGGGGAGCTGTTTTTT.

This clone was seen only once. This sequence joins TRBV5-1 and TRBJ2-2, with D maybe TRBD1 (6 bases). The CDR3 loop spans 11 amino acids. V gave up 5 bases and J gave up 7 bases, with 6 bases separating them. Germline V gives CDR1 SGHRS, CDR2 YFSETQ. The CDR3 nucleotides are TGCGCCAGCAGGGACAGCGGGGAGCTGTTTTTT. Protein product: CASRDSGELFF.

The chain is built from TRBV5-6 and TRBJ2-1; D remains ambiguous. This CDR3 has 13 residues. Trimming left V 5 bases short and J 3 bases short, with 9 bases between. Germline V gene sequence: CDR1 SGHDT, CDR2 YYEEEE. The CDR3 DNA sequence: TGTGCCAGCAGTGAAAGGGTCTACAATGAGCAGTTCTTC. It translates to CASSERVYNEQFF.

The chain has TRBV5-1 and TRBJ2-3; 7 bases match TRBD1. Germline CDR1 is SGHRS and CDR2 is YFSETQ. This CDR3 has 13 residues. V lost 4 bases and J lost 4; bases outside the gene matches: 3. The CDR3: CASSQQGADTQYF. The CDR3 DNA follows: TGCGCCAGCAGCCAGCAGGGGGCAGATACGCAGTATTTT.

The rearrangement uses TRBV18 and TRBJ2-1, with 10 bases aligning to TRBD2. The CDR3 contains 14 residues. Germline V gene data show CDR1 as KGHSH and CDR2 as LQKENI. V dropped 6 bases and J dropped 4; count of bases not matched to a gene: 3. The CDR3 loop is CASSGLAEYNEQFF. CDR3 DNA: TGTGCCAGCTCCGGACTAGCGGAATACAATGAGCAGTTCTTC.

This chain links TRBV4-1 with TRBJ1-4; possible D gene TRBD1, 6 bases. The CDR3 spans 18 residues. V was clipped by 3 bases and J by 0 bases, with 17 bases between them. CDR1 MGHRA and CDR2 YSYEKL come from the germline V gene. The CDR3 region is CASSHNNRAPATNEKLFF. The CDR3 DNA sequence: TGCGCCAGCAGCCATAATAACAGGGCCCCCGCAACTAATGAAAAACTGTTTTTT.

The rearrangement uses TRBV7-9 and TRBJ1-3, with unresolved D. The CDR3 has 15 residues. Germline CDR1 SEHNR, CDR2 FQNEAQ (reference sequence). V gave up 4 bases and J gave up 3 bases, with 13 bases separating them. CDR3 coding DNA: TGTGCCAGCAGCTGGGGAGGGAATTATGGAAACACCATATATTTT. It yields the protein CASSWGGNYGNTIYF.

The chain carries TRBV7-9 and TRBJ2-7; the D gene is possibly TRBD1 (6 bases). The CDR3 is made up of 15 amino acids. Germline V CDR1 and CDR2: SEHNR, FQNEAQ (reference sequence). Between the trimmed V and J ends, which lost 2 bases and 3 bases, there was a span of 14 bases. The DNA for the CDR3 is TGTGCCAGCAGCTTATCCCCCCGACAGGACTACGAGCAGTACTTC. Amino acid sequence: CASSLSPRQDYEQYF.

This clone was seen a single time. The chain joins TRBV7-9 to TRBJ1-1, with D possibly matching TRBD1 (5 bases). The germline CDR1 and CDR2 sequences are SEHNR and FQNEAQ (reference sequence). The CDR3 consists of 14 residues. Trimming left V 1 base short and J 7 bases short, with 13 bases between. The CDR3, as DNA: TGTGCCAGCAGCTTAGTGCAGGGATTGGGTGAAGCTTTCTTT. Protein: CASSLVQGLGEAFF.

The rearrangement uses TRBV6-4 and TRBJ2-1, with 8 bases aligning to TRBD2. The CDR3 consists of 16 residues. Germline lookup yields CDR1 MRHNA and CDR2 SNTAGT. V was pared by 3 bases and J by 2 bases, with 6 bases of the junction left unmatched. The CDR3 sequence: CASSDSERGTYNEQFF. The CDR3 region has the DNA TGTGCCAGCAGTGATTCAGAGCGGGGGACCTACAATGAGCAGTTCTTC.

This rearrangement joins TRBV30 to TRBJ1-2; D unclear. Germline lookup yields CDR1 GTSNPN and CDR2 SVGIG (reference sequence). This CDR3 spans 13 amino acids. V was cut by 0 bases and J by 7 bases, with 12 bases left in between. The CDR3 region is CAWSVTHVGGYTF. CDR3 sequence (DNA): TGTGCCTGGAGTGTAACACACGTCGGTGGCTACACCTTC.

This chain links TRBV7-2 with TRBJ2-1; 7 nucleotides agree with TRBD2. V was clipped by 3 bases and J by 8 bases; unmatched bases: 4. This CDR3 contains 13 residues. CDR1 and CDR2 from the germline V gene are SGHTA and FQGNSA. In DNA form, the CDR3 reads TGTGCCAGCAGCTTGTTCGGGAGGCATGAGCAGTTCTTC. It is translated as CASSLFGRHEQFF.

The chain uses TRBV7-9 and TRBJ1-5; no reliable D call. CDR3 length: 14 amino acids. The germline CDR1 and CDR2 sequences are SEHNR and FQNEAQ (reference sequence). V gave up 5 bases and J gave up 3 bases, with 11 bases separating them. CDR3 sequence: CASSHTGVNQPQHF. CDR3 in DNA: TGTGCCAGCAGCCACACGGGCGTCAATCAGCCCCAGCATTTT.

CDR3 region: CASSPGQATNEKLFF. The CDR3 DNA reads TGTGCCAGCAGCCCGGGACAGGCAACTAATGAAAAACTGTTTTTT. This chain uses TRBV5-5 with TRBJ1-4; 8 nucleotides align to TRBD1. The V gene's germline CDR1 is SGHKS and CDR2 YYEKEE (reference sequence). Trimming removed 4 bases from V and 0 bases from J; junction bases left unmatched: 2. The CDR3 sequence is 15 residues long.